The T cell receptor (beta chain) under discussion was sequenced for a study of cytomegalovirus exposure and HLA in healthy donors. This PCR relied on a set of 60 Vbeta primers and 13 Jbeta primers. Some clones are missing from TCRdb's copy, which holds only in-frame ones; the method was immunoSEQ multiplex PCR. The data contain approximately 160,000 clones, 77% of them singletons. V was trimmed by 4 bases and J by 6 bases, leaving 15 bases between them. The CDR3 consists of 14 residues. The V gene's germline CDR1 is SGHRS and CDR2 YFSETQ. On this clone itself: What it binds is not known.

Points from the study as a whole: In a later analysis, a genetic analysis reported fewer productive-TCR N-insertions in an Asian-associated ancestry cluster than the cohort average. Differences between HLA loci emerged in a later analysis of TCR association rates, with DRB1 most and HLA-C fewest. In a later analysis, most CMV-associated TCR beta chains appeared HLA-restricted. About 87% or about 30% of the time was how often most TCR beta V segments were productive, according to an earlier analysis.

The sequence was obtained from a woman in her thirties or forties in good health and CMV-seropositive. The sequenced sample consisted of PBMCs. This chain uses TRBV5-1 with TRBJ2-3, with D perhaps TRBD1 (6 bases). The CDR3 DNA sequence: TGCGCCAGCAGCCCTCAGCCAGGGGTGGATACGCAGTATTTT. Translated, it gives CASSPQPGVDTQYF.